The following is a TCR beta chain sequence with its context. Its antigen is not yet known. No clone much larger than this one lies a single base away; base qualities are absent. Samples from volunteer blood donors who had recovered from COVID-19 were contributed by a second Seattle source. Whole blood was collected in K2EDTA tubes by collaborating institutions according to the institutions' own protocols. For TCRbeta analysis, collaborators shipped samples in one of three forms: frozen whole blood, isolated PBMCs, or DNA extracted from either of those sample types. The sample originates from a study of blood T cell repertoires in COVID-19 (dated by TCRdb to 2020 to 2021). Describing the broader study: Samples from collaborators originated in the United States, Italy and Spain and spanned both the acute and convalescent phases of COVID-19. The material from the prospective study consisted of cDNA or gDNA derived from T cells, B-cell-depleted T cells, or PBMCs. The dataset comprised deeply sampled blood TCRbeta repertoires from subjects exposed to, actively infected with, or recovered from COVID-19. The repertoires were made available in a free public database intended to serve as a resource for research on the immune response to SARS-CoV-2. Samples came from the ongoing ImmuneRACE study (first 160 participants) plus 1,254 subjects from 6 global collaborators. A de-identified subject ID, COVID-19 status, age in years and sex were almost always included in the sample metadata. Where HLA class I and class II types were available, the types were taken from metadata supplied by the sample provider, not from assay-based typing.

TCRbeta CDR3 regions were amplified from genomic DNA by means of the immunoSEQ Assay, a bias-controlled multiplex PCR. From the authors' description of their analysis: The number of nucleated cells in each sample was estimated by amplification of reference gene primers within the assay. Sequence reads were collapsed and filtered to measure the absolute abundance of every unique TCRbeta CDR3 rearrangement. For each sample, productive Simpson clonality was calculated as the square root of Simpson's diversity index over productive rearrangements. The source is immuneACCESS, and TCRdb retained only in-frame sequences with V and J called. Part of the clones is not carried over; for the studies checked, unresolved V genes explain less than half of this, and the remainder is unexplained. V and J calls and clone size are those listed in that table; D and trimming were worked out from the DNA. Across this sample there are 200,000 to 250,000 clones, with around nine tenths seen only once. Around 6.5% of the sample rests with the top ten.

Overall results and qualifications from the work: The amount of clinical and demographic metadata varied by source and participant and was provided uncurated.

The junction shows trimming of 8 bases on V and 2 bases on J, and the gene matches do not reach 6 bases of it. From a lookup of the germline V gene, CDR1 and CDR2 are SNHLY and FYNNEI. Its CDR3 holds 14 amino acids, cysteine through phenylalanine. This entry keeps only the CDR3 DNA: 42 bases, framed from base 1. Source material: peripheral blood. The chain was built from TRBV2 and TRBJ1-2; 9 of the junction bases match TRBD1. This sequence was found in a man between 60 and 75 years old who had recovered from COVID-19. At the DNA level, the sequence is TGTGCCAGCCGGTACAGGGGGCAGAACTATGGCTACACCTTC. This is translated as CASRYRGQNYGYTF.